This T cell receptor (beta chain) was documented in a study of blood T cells in healthy people across ages. Whole-study results and caveats: Calculation of diversity from one million T cells yielded estimates considered to be underestimates. Naive T cell percentage showed a strong correlation with the diversity of TCR beta. It was the long-lived donors that had more naive CD4+ cells and higher diversity than aged donors.

The CDR3 is made up of 14 amino acids. V lost 5 bases and J lost 4; bases outside the gene matches: 7. The germline gives CDR1 SEHNR, CDR2 FQNEAQ (reference sequence). This clonotype has more than one count but fewer than ten. Its antigen is not known. Through a sample-barcoded 5' primer and a J-beta primer mix, a second PCR was run for roughly 7 to 12 cycles. The authors tagged each cDNA molecule using a template-switch adaptor with 12 random nucleotides. TCRdb re-called the 5' RACE reads with MiXCR, one entry per CDR3 protein. In the table there are approximately 900,000 distinct CDR3 sequences, about 44% of which are singletons.

The sequencing sample was made of blood. The chain employs TRBV7-9 and TRBJ1-1; 7 bases are a match to TRBD1. This clonotype originated in a man younger than 45 in good health. The CDR3 coding sequence is TGTGCCAGCAGCCACAGGGACAGCCCCACTGAAGCTTTCTTT. Its protein is CASSHRDSPTEAFF. Looking up the rest from reference TRBV7-9 and TRBJ1-1 gives the full variable domain: DTGVSQNPRHKITKRGQNVTFRCDPISEHNRLYWYRQTLGQGPEFLTYFQNEAQLEKSRLLSDRFSAERPKGSFSTLEIQRTEQGDSAMYLCASSHRDSPTEAFFGQGTRLTVV.